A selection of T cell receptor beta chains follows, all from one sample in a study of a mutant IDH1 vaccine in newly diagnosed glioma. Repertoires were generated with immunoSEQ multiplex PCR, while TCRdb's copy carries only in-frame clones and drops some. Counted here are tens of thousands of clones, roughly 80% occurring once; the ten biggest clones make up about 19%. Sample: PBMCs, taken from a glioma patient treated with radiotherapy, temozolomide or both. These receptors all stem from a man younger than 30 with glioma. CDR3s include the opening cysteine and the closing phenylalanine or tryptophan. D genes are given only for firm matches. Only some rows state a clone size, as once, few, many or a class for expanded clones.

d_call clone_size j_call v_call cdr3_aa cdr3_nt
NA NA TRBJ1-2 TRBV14 CASSQDVNYGYTF TGTGCCAGCAGCCAAGATGTCAACTATGGCTACACCTTC
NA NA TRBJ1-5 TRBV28 CASSSPTGVINQPQHF TGTGCCAGCAGTTCCCCGACAGGTGTCATCAATCAGCCCCAGCATTTT
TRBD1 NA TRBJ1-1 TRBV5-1 CASSWGQMNTEAFF TGCGCCAGCAGCTGGGGACAGATGAACACTGAAGCTTTCTTT
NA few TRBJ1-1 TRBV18 CASSPGRGDTEAFF TGTGCCAGCTCACCAGGGAGAGGGGACACTGAAGCTTTCTTT
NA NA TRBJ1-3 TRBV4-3 CASSQDAGLSSGNTIYF TGCGCCAGCAGCCAAGATGCAGGCCTCAGCTCTGGAAACACCATATATTTT
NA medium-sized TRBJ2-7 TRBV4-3 CASSQVADYSYEQYF TGCGCCAGCAGCCAAGTCGCGGATTACTCCTACGAGCAGTACTTC
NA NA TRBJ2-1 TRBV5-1 CASSLGREQFF TGCGCCAGCAGCCTCGGGCGTGAGCAGTTCTTC
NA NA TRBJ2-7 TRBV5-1 CASSLVQGLYEQYF TGCGCCAGCAGCTTGGTACAGGGACTCTACGAGCAGTACTTC
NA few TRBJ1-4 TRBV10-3 CAISESTRYEKLFF TGTGCCATCAGTGAGTCGACTCGGTATGAAAAACTGTTTTTT
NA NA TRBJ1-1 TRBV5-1 CASRLTGNTEAFF TGCGCCAGCAGATTAACCGGGAACACTGAAGCTTTCTTT